A single sample is the source of the 19 T cell receptor beta chains below, sequenced in a study of blood T cells in healthy people across ages. Together with a sample-barcoded 5' primer, a J-beta primer mix was included in a second PCR lasting about 6 to 11 cycles. TCRdb reprocessed the 5' RACE reads via MiXCR and lists one record per CDR3 protein. The table includes nearly 800,000 distinct CDR3 sequences, approximately 60% detected once. The specimen was blood. The receptor set was obtained from a man aged 35 to 55 in good health.

The chain has TRBV28 and TRBJ2-7; no clear D. This CDR3 spans 12 amino acids. Trimming pared 8 bases from V and 4 bases from J, leaving 12 bases between. Germline V lookup: CDR1 MDHEN, CDR2 SYDVKM. CDR3 residues: CASQVSGYEQYF. In DNA form, the CDR3 reads TGTGCCAGCCAGGTCTCCGGGTACGAGCAGTACTTC. Combining the CDR3 with reference TRBV28 and TRBJ2-7 gives the whole variable domain DVKVTQSSRYLVKRTGEKVFLECVQDMDHENMFWYRQDPGLGLRLIYFSYDVKMKEKGDIPEGYSVSREKKERFSLILESASTNQTSMYLCASQVSGYEQYFGPGTRLTVT.

This clonotype was observed a single time. The chain uses TRBV5-1 and TRBJ2-7, with D uncertain. The CDR3 is 14 residues long. Trimming removed 1 base from V and 2 bases from J, with 10 bases in between. From germline, CDR1 is SGHRS and CDR2 YFSETQ. CDR3 bases: TGCGCCAGCAGCTTGCCTCAGACGCCCTACGAGCAGTACTTC. Translating it yields CASSLPQTPYEQYF.

The chain recombines TRBV5-1 with TRBJ1-6; no firm D call. This CDR3 has 13 amino acids. Germline V lookup: CDR1 SGHRS, CDR2 YFSETQ. Trimming removed 4 bases from V and 10 bases from J, with 12 bases in between. CDR3 DNA sequence: TGCGCCAGCAGCGTCGGGTTGGAGTCACCCCTCCACTTT. It codes for CASSVGLESPLHF.

V gene TRBV20-1 combines with J gene TRBJ2-3, with a weak D call TRBD2 (6 bases). CDR3 length: 15 amino acids. The germline V and J ends were trimmed by 5 bases and 4 bases, with 19 bases remaining between them. The germline gives CDR1 DFQATT, CDR2 SNEGSKA (reference sequence). For the CDR3, the DNA is TGCAGTGCTCGGCGGGACCCACTCGACCCAGATACGCAGTATTTT. Translating gives CSARRDPLDPDTQYF.

A word on this clonotype: Relative to the germline gene, one junction end is altered; a read error may explain this. CDR3: CAGSLGAWSRNTEAFF. The CDR3 coding sequence is TGTGCCGGCAGCTTGGGCGCCTGGTCAAGGAACACTGAAGCTTTCTTT. The gene calls are TRBV5-6 and TRBJ1-1, with D uncertain. Per germline, CDR1 SGHDT and CDR2 YYEEEE. The CDR3 length is 16 residues.

This rearrangement joins TRBV28 to TRBJ1-1; a possible D gene is TRBD1 (6 bases). The CDR3 runs 15 residues. Deletions cut 8 bases from V and 3 bases from J, with 19 bases between. Germline lookup yields CDR1 MDHEN and CDR2 SYDVKM. CDR3 nucleotide sequence: TGTGCCAGCCAAACGGGAGGGGGTACGCACACTGAAGCTTTCTTT. It yields the protein CASQTGGGTHTEAFF.

V gene TRBV20-1 combines with J gene TRBJ2-3; D tentatively fits TRBD1 or TRBD2 (6 bases each). The V gene lost 3 bases and the J gene lost 0 bases, with 16 bases spanning the gap. This CDR3 has 16 residues. CDR1 is DFQATT, CDR2 SNEGSKA, per germline (reference sequence). CDR3 nucleotides: TGCAGTGCTAGGTCTCCTAGGGGGACTAGCACAGATACGCAGTATTTT. Encoded protein: CSARSPRGTSTDTQYF.

This clonotype was picked up many times. The chain has TRBV28 and TRBJ1-5; TRBD1 aligns across 9 bases. Trimming took 10 bases from V and 3 from J; bases not matched to a gene: 4. The CDR3 is 13 amino acids. Germline loops: CDR1 MDHEN, CDR2 SYDVKM. The CDR3 nucleotides read TGTGCCACCAGGGACAGGGACAATCAGCCCCAGCATTTT. This gives the protein CATRDRDNQPQHF.

The chain employs TRBV9 and TRBJ2-7; tentatively, D is TRBD1 or TRBD2 (6 bases each). The DNA end is more similar to TRBJ2-5, so the J call may be wrong. Germline V gene lookup returns CDR1 SGDLS and CDR2 YYNGEE. The CDR3 is 16 amino acids. The CDR3 sequence: CASSVGGAVRKETQYF. The CDR3, as DNA: TGTGCCAGCAGCGTAGGGGGGGCCGTAAGAAAAGAGACCCAGTACTTC.

The V call is TRBV28, the J call TRBJ2-5; D may match TRBD1 or TRBD2 (6 bases each). Germline CDR1 reads MDHEN; CDR2 reads SYDVKM. The CDR3 has 13 amino acids. V gave up 6 bases and J gave up 5 bases, with 13 bases separating them. This CDR3 is CASRKGGPETQYF. In nucleotides, the CDR3 is TGTGCCAGCAGAAAAGGGGGGCCTGAGACCCAGTACTTC. The whole variable domain, filled in from reference TRBV28 and TRBJ2-5, reads DVKVTQSSRYLVKRTGEKVFLECVQDMDHENMFWYRQDPGLGLRLIYFSYDVKMKEKGDIPEGYSVSREKKERFSLILESASTNQTSMYLCASRKGGPETQYFGPGTRLLVL.

This clonotype has a single count. V gene TRBV7-2 combines with J gene TRBJ1-2; no firm D call. CDR3 length: 12 amino acids. Between the trimmed V and J ends, which lost 1 base and 8 bases, there was a span of 8 bases. Looked up from germline, CDR1 is SGHTA and CDR2 is FQGNSA. The CDR3 is CASSLGVGGYTF. The CDR3, as DNA: TGTGCCAGCAGCTTAGGGGTAGGGGGCTACACCTTC.

The chain links TRBV9 to TRBJ2-4, with 10 bases aligning to TRBD2. V shed 1 base and J 13 bases; nucleotides not matched to a gene: 14. The CDR3 contains 16 residues. Germline loops: CDR1 SGDLS, CDR2 YYNGEE. CDR3 in DNA: TGTGCCAGCAGCGTACTAGCGGGAGAACTTTTTAATGAGCAGTACTTC. Its translation: CASSVLAGELFNEQYF.

V is TRBV28 and J is TRBJ2-3; 10 bases fit TRBD1. The CDR3 is 13 residues long. In germline, CDR1 is MDHEN, CDR2 SYDVKM. Trimming took 10 bases from V and 4 from J; bases not matched to a gene: 5. The chain's CDR3 is CATGQGGPDTQYF. In DNA, the CDR3 is TGTGCCACCGGACAGGGGGGCCCAGATACGCAGTATTTT.

The J gene is TRBJ2-3, the V gene TRBV28, with TRBD2 identical over 10 bases. Germline CDR1 reads MDHEN; CDR2 reads SYDVKM. The CDR3 is made up of 16 amino acids. The trim removed 6 bases at V and 4 bases at J, leaving 10 bases unmatched. CDR3 protein: CASRASLAGGPDTQYF. CDR3 DNA: TGTGCCAGCAGAGCAAGTTTAGCGGGAGGCCCAGATACGCAGTATTTT.

This clonotype was seen just once. The V gene is TRBV6-2 or TRBV6-3, the J gene TRBJ2-7; D is undetermined. Germline V gene data show CDR1 as MNHEY and CDR2 as SVGEGT. V lost 2 bases and J 2 bases, leaving 13 bases between the germline ends. The CDR3 extends over 15 amino acids. CDR3 in amino acids: CASSYSLTRTYEQYF. The CDR3 nucleotides read TGTGCCAGCAGTTACAGTCTAACGAGAACCTACGAGCAGTACTTC.

This clonotype was counted between two and nine times. The V gene is TRBV27, the J gene TRBJ2-3; weak D call: TRBD2 (5 bases). CDR3 length: 16 amino acids. The germline gives CDR1 MNHEY, CDR2 SMNVEV (reference sequence). Trimming left V 7 bases short and J 0 bases short, with 17 bases between. CDR3 nucleotide sequence: TGTGCCAGCACGTTGCGGGCGTCAGCTAGCACAGATACGCAGTATTTT. Translating gives CASTLRASASTDTQYF.

V usage is TRBV6-5 and J usage is TRBJ1-3; D is unresolved. V was clipped by 7 bases and J by 0 bases, with 10 bases between them. The germline V gene has CDR1 MNHEY and CDR2 SVGAGI. This CDR3 contains 14 residues. CDR3 sequence: CASKQQYSGNTIYF. The CDR3, as DNA: TGTGCCAGCAAACAACAGTACTCTGGAAACACCATATATTTT.

This chain connects TRBV29-1 to TRBJ2-5, with D possibly TRBD1 on 6 matching bases. V was cut by 8 bases and J by 7 bases, with 17 bases left in between. Germline CDR1 reads SQVTM; CDR2 reads ANQGSEA. This CDR3 comprises 12 residues. In DNA form, the CDR3 reads TGCAGCCTTAGAGGGGGTGCTGGGACCCAGTACTTC. Its protein is CSLRGGAGTQYF.

The V call is TRBV7-2, the J call TRBJ2-5; D uncertain. Trimming stripped 6 bases from V and 3 bases from J, with 11 bases between. Germline V CDR1 and CDR2: SGHTA, FQGNSA. The CDR3 extends over 13 amino acids. CDR3 in amino acids: CASSFVPEETQYF. CDR3 nucleotide sequence: TGTGCCAGCAGTTTTGTCCCGGAAGAGACCCAGTACTTC. Based on the CDR3 plus reference TRBV7-2 and TRBJ2-5, the full variable domain is GAGVSQSPSNKVTEKGKDVELRCDPISGHTALYWYRQSLGQGLEFLIYFQGNSAPDKSGLPSDRFSAERTGGSVSTLTIQRTQQEDSAVYLCASSFVPEETQYFGPGTRLLVL.